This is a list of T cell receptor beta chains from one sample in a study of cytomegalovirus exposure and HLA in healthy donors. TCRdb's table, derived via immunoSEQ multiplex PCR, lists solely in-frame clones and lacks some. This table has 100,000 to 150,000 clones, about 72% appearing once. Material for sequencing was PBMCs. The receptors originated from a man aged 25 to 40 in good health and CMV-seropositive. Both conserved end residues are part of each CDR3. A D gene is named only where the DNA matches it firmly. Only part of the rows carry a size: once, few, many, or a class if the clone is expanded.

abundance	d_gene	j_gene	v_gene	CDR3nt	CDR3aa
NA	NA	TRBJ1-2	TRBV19	TGTGCCAGTAGTATAGGTTTCAGGGAGGGGAGAAACTATGGCTACACCTTC	CASSIGFREGRNYGYTF
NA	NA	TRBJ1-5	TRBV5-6	TGTGCCAGCAGCTTAGGGGGGGATCAGCCCCAGCATTTT	CASSLGGDQPQHF
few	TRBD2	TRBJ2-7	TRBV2	TGTGCCAGCAGTGACAGGGTAGGACTAGCGGGAGTTTACGAGCAGTACTTC	CASSDRVGLAGVYEQYF
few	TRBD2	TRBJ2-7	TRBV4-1	TGCGCCAGCAGCCAAGTACTAGCGGGAGGGCCTGACGAGCAGTACTTC	CASSQVLAGGPDEQYF
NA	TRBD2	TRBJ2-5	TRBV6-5	TGTGCCAGCAGTAGCCTACTAGCGGGAGCTGAGACCCAGTACTTC	CASSSLLAGAETQYF
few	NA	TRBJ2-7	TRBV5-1	TGCGCCAGCAGCTTGAGGCGGGGCTACGAGCAGTACTTC	CASSLRRGYEQYF
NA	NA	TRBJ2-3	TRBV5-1	TGCGCCAGCAGCATCGGGGTTAGCGGACCTAGCACAGATACGCAGTATTTT	CASSIGVSGPSTDTQYF
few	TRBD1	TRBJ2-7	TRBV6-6	TGTGCCAGCAGTTACTCACCGGGACAGGGGACCTACGAGCAGTACTTC	CASSYSPGQGTYEQYF
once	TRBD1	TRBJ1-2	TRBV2	TGTGCCAGCAGTGAGGGACAGCGATGGAATGGCTACACCTTC	CASSEGQRWNGYTF
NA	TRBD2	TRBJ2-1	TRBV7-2	TGTGCCAGCAGCTCAACAGGGACTAGCTACAATGAGCAGTTCTTC	CASSSTGTSYNEQFF
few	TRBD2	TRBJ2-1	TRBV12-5	TGTGCTAGTGGTTTCGGACTAGCGGGAGGGGAGCTCTTC	CASGFGLAGGELF